The 12 T cell receptor beta chains in this list originate from one sample, sequenced in a study of circulating CD8 cells and anti-PD-1 response in melanoma. Each library started from 15 ng of total RNA using the QIAseq Immune Repertoire TCR panel. TCRdb reprocessed the reads with MiXCR, giving one entry per CDR3 protein. The listing contains some 20 distinct CDR3 sequences. Live CD3+CD8+TCRalphabeta+ cells were sorted into four subsets by PD-1 and/or TIGIT. The specimen was CD8+ T cells from PBMCs, collected at baseline or after one month of anti-PD-1 therapy (not recorded which). The receptor source for this set is a human donor with melanoma.

By its share, this clonotype is hyperexpanded. The chain uses TRBV24-1 and TRBJ2-1; TRBD1 aligns across 10 bases. The CDR3 covers 15 residues. In germline, CDR1 is KGHDR, CDR2 SFDVKD. Trimming at V came to 4 bases and at J to 6 bases, leaving 5 bases not matched to a gene. CDR3 nucleotide sequence: TGTGCCACCAGTGAATCCGGGACAGGGGTCAATGAGCAGTTCTTC. It translates to CATSESGTGVNEQFF.

The chain joins TRBV19 to TRBJ1-5; TRBD1 might be the D (6 bases). The germline V gene has CDR1 LNHDA and CDR2 SQIVND (reference sequence). The CDR3 is 18 amino acids. Deletions cut 5 bases from V and 3 bases from J, with 23 bases between. Written as DNA, the CDR3 is TGTGCCAGTAGTGGGGGCGATCAGGGGAGGTCCCTCAATCAGCCCCAGCATTTT. This sequence encodes CASSGGDQGRSLNQPQHF.

With respect to this clonotype: An end of the junction does not agree with germline; a read error may underlie this. This chain uses TRBV28 with TRBJ2-3, with TRBD1 as a possible D gene (5 bases). From germline, CDR1 is MDHEN and CDR2 SYDVKM. The length of the CDR3 is 17 residues. In DNA, the CDR3 is TGTGCCGGCAGTTTTTCCCGGACCTTAGGGGACACAGATACGCAGTATTTT. Translated: CAGSFSRTLGDTDTQYF.

This sequence joins TRBV4-2 and TRBJ2-7, with 10 bases aligning to TRBD2. The germline V gene has CDR1 LGHNA and CDR2 YNFKEQ. Unmatched junction bases numbered 8, after V lost 0 bases and J lost 3 bases. The CDR3 covers 17 residues. In nucleotides, the CDR3 is TGTGCCAGCAGCCAAGATCGTAGCACTAGCGGGGTCTACGAGCAGTACTTC. Translation: CASSQDRSTSGVYEQYF.

The gene calls are TRBV12-3 or TRBV12-4 and TRBJ2-7; 8 positions match TRBD1. This CDR3 has 13 residues. Losses at the gene ends were 6 bases for V and 4 bases for J; bases not matched to a gene: 5. The CDR3 sequence: CASSYGQGYEQYF. CDR3 in DNA: TGTGCCAGCAGCTATGGACAGGGTTACGAGCAGTACTTC.

The J gene is TRBJ2-2, the V gene TRBV9, with 13 bases that match TRBD2. There are 18 residues in the CDR3. Germline V gene sequence: CDR1 SGDLS, CDR2 YYNGEE. With V trimmed by 4 bases and J by 3 bases, 9 bases remained unmatched. CDR3: CASSPRTSGSIYTGELFF. The CDR3 DNA reads TGTGCCAGCAGCCCCAGGACTAGCGGGAGCATTTACACCGGGGAGCTGTTTTTT.

The CDR3 loop reads CASSGRTSGGNAKNIQYF. The CDR3 coding sequence is TGTGCCAGCAGTGGAAGGACTAGCGGGGGGAACGCCAAAAACATTCAGTACTTC. This chain links TRBV6-1 with TRBJ2-4; 14 bases are a match to TRBD2. The CDR3 extends over 18 amino acids. Looked up from germline, CDR1 is MNHNS and CDR2 is SASEGT. V was clipped by 4 bases and J by 1 base; unmatched bases: 6.

By sample fraction, this clonotype is hyperexpanded (1% or more). The CDR3, as DNA: TGCGCCAGCAGCTTGGCGACTAGCGGGATGCAAGAGACCCAGTACTTC. This gives the protein CASSLATSGMQETQYF. V usage is TRBV5-1 and J usage is TRBJ2-5; the match to TRBD2 covers 11 bases. The CDR3 is 16 amino acids. The V gene end was trimmed by 0 bases and the J gene end by 2 bases; junction bases not matched to a gene: 3. CDR1 and CDR2 (germline): SGHRS, YFSETQ.

V gene TRBV28 combines with J gene TRBJ2-2; D ambiguous. This CDR3 has 15 residues. CDR1 and CDR2 from the germline V gene are MDHEN and SYDVKM. The V end was cut by 4 bases, the J end by 1 base, with 10 bases between. The CDR3 region has the DNA TGTGCCAGCAGTTACTCGGACGAGAACACCGGGGAGCTGTTTTTT. It encodes CASSYSDENTGELFF.

This clonotype is large in the sample. This chain connects TRBV19 to TRBJ2-2, with 9 bases lining up with TRBD2. V gave up 5 bases and J gave up 7 bases; unmatched junction bases: 11. This CDR3 has 16 residues. Germline V gene data show CDR1 as LNHDA and CDR2 as SQIVND (reference sequence). Written as DNA, the CDR3 is TGTGCCAGTAGTCGGAGGCTAGCGGGAACATACGGGGAGCTGTTTTTT. This encodes CASSRRLAGTYGELFF.

This clonotype is hyperexpanded (1% or more) within its sample. With a much larger clone just one base away, this may be a read error. This CDR3 fails to terminate in the conserved phenylalanine or tryptophan, so it likely reflects a read error. The chain links TRBV6-5 to TRBJ2-1; the D is unclear. The CDR3 has 16 residues. The V gene lost 0 bases and the J gene lost 3 bases, with 12 bases spanning the gap. Looked up from germline, CDR1 is MNHEY and CDR2 is SVGAGI. CDR3 coding DNA: TGTGCCAGCAGTTACTCTCCCCCTAGTCGCTACAATGAGCAGTTCTCC. Its protein is CASSYSPPSRYNEQFS.

This clonotype is judged hyperexpanded (1% or more). The chain uses TRBV24-1 and TRBJ2-3, with TRBD2 matching 7 bases. This CDR3 is built from 22 residues. Germline V lookup: CDR1 KGHDR, CDR2 SFDVKD. V lost 0 bases, J lost 0 bases, and 20 bases stayed unmatched. The DNA of the CDR3 is TGTGCCACCAGTGATTTGCAAATCGGACTAGTGGACGACTTGGCTAGCACAGATACGCAGTATTTT. Protein sequence: CATSDLQIGLVDDLASTDTQYF.